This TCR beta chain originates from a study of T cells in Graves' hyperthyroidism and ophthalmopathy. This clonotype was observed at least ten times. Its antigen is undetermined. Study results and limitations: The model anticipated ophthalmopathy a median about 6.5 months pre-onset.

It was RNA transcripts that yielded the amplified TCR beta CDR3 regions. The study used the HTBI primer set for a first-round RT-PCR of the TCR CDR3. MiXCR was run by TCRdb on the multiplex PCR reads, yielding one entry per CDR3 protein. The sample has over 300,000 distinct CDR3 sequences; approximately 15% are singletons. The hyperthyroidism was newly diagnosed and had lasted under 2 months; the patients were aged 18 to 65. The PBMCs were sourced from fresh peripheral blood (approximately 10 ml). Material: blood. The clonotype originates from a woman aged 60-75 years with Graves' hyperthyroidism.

The CDR3 is CASSPLLAGGPLEQFF. The DNA for the CDR3 is TGTGCCAGCTCACCACTTTTAGCGGGAGGGCCTCTTGAGCAGTTCTTC. The chain combines TRBV18 with TRBJ2-1, with TRBD2 matching 11 bases. The germline V gene has CDR1 KGHSH and CDR2 LQKENI. The CDR3 contains 16 residues. V was clipped by 1 base and J by 9 bases; unmatched bases: 8.